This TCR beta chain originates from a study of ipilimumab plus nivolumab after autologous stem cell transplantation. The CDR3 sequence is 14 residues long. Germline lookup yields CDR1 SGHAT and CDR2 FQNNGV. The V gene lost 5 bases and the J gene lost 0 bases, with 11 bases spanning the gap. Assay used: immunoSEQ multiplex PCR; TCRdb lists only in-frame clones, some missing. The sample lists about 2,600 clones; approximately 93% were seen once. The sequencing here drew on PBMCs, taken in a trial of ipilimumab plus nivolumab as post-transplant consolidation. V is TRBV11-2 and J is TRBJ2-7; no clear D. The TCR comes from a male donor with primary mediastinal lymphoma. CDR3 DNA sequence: TGTGCCAGCAGCGCCGGACGTAGCTCCTACGAGCAGTACTTC. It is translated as CASSAGRSSYEQYF.